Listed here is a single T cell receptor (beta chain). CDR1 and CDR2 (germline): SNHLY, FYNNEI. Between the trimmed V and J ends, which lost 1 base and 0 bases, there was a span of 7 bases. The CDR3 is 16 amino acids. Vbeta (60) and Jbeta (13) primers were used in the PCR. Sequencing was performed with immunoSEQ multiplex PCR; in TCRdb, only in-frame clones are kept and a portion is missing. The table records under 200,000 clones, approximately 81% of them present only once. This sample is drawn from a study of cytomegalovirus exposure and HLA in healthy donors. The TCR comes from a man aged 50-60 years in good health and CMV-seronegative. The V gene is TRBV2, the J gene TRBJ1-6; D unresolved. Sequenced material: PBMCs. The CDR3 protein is CASSEGRSSYNSPLHF. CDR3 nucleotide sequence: TGTGCCAGCAGTGAAGGTAGGAGCTCCTATAATTCACCCCTCCACTTT. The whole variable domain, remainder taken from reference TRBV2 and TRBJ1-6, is EPEVTQTPSHQVTQMGQEVILRCVPISNHLYFYWYRQILGQKVEFLVSFYNNEISEKSEIFDDQFSVERPDGSNFTLKIRSTKLEDSAMYFCASSEGRSSYNSPLHFGNGTRLTVT.